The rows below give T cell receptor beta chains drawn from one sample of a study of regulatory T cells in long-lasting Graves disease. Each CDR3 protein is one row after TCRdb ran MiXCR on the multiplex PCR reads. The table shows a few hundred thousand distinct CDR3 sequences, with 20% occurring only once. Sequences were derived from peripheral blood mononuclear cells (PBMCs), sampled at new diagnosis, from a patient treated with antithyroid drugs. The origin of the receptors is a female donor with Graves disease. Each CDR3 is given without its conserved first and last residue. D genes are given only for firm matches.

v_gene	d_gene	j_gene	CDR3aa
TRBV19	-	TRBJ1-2	ASSSTIGQTSNGYT
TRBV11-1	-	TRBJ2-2	ASSFSVGELF
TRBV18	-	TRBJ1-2	ASSPGRANYGYT
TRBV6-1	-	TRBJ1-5	ASSPRGQRGQPQH
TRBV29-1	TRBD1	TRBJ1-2	SDQFRPRDRGGGGYT
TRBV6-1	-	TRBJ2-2	ASSGTTYGGELF
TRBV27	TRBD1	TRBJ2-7	ASSPRTGMGSYEQY
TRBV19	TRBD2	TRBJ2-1	ASSMSLASGRWEQF
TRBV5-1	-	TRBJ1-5	ASSLAGRPNQPQH
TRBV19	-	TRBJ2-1	ASSVKGRVGEQF
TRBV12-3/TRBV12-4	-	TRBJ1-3	ASSYAKDLSGNTIY
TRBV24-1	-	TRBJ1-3	ATSDSVTIY
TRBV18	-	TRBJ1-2	ASSNSGTGGLGYT
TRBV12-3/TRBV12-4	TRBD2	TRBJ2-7	ASSLDIAGFGPTGEQY
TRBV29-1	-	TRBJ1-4	SVVSRRQGSEKLF
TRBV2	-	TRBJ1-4	ASSEALQVSNEKLF
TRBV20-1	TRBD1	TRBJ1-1	SATRDSGPEAF
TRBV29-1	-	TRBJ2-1	SVENRRYNEQF
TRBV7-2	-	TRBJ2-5	ASSLSRGTQY
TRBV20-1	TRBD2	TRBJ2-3	SARDDAGRARRATDTQY
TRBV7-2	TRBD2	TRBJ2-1	ASSWKREGFNEQF
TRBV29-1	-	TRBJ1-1	SVQWVVNTEAF
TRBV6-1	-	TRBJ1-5	ASSITGSNQPQH
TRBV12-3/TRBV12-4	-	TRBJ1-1	ASRDLNTEAF
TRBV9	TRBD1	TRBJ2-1	ASSTYRGQGFNEQF
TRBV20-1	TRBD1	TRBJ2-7	SAIRDRGPSYEQY
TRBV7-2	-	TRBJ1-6	ASSLEGTSNSPLH
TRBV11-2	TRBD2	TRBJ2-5	ASSLRLAGRQRTQY
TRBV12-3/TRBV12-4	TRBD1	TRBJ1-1	ASSLDLQGVEAF
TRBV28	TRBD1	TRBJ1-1	ASSYGGQDANTEAF
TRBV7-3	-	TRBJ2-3	ASRLQGRSTDTQY
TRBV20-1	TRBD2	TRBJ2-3	SAPGLAGGPSPDTQY
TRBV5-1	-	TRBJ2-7	ASSPDSYEQY
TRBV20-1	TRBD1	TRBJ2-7	SARDSPGEQY
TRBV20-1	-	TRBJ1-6	SARDLRLNSPLH
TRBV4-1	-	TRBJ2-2	ASSQGATNTGELF
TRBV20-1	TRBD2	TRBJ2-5	SASEGRDETQY
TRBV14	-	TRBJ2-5	ASSQDRHFQETQY
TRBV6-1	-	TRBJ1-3	ASIRQSGNTIY
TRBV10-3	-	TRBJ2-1	AISTTRAEQF